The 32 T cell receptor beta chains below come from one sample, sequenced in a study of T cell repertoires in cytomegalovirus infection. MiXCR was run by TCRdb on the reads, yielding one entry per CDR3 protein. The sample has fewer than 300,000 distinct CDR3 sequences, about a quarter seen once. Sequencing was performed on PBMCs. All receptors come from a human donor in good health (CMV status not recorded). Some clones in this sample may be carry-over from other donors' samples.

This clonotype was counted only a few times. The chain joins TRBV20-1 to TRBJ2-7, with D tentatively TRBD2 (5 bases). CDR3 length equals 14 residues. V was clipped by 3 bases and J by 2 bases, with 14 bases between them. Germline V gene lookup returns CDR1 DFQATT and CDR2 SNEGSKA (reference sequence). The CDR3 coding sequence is TGCAGTGCTAGTGTCGCCAGCGGCCCCTACGAGCAGTACTTC. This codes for CSASVASGPYEQYF.

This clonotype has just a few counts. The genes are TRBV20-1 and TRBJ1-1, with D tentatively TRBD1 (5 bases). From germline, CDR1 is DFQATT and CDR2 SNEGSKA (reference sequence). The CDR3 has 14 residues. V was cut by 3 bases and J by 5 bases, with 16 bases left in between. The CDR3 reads CSASPTSGFTEAFF. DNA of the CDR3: TGCAGTGCTAGCCCCACCTCAGGGTTTACTGAAGCTTTCTTT.

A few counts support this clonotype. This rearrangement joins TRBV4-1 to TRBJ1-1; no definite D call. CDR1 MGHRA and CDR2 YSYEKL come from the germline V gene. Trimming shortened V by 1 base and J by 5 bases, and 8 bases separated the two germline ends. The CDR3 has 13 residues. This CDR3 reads CASSQVLGTEAFF. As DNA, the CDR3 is TGCGCCAGCAGCCAAGTTCTTGGGACTGAAGCTTTCTTT.

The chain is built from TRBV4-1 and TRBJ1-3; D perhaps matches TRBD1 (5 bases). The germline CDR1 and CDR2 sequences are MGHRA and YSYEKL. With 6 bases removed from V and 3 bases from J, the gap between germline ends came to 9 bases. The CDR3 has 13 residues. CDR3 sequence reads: CASRRGFGNTIYF. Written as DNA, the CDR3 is TGCGCCAGCAGGCGGGGGTTTGGAAACACCATATATTTT.

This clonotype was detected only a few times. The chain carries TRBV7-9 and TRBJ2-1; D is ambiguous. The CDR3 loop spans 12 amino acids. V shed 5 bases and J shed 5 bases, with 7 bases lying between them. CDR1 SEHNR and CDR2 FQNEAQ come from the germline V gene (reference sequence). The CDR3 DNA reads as TGTGCCAGCAGCCACCTCGACAATGAGCAGTTCTTC. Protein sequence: CASSHLDNEQFF.

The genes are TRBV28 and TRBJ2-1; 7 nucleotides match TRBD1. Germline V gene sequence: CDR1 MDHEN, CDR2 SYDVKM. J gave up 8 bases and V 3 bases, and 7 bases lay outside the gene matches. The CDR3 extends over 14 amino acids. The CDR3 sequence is CASSFPMTGYEQFF. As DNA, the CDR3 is TGTGCCAGCAGTTTTCCCATGACAGGGTATGAGCAGTTCTTC.

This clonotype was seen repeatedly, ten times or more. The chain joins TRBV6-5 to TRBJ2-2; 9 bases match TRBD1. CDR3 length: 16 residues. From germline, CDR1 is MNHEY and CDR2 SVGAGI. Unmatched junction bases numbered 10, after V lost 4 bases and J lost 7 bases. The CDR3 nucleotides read TGTGCCAGCAGTTCCCGGACAGGGGCCTGGAGCGGGGAGCTGTTTTTT. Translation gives CASSSRTGAWSGELFF.

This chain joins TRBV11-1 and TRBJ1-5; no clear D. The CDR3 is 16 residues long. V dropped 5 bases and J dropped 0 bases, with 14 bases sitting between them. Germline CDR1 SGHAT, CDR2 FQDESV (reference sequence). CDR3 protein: CASSLLTGNSNQPQHF. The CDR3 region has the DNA TGTGCCAGCAGCCTACTGACGGGAAATAGCAATCAGCCCCAGCATTTT. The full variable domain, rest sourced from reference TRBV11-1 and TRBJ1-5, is EAEVAQSPRYKITEKSQAVAFWCDPISGHATLYWYRQILGQGPELLVQFQDESVVDDSQLPKDRFSAERLKGVDSTLKIQPAELGDSAMYLCASSLLTGNSNQPQHFGDGTRLSIL.

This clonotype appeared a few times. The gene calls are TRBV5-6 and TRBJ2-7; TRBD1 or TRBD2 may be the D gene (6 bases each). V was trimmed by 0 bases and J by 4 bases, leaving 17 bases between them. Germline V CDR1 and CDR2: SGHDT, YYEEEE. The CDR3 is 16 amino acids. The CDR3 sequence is CASSLAIGGGLYEQYF. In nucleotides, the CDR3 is TGTGCCAGCAGCTTGGCTATCGGGGGCGGATTGTACGAGCAGTACTTC.

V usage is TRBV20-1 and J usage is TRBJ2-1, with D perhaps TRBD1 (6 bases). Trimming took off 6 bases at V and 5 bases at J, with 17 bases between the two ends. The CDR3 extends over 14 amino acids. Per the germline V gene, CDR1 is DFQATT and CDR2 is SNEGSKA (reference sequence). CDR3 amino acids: CSARRGTGDNEQFF. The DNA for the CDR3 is TGCAGTGCCCGCAGGGGCACTGGCGACAATGAGCAGTTCTTC.

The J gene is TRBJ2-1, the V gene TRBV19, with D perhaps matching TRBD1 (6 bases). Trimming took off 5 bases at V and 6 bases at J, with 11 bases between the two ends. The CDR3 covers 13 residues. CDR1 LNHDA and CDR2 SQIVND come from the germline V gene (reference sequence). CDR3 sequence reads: CASSSNRANEQFF. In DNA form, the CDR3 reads TGTGCCAGTAGTTCCAACAGGGCCAATGAGCAGTTCTTC.

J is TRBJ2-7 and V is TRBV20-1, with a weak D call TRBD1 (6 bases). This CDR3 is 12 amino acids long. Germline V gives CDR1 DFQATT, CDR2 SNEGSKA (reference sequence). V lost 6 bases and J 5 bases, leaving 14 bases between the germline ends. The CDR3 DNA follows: TGCAGTGCAGCTACCGGGACACACGAGCAGTACTTC. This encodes CSAATGTHEQYF.

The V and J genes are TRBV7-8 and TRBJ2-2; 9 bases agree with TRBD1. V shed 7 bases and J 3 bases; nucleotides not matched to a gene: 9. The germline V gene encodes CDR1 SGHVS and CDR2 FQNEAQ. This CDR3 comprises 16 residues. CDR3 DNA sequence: TGTGCCAGCACCCCATTCGGGACAGGGTACACCGGGGAGCTGTTTTTT. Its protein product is CASTPFGTGYTGELFF.

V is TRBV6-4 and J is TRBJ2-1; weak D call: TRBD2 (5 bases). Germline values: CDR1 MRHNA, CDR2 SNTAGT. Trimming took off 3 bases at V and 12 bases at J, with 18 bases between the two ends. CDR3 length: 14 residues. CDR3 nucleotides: TGTGCCAGCAGTGAGGACTCCATCCCTCGGGGGCAGTTCTTC. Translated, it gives CASSEDSIPRGQFF.

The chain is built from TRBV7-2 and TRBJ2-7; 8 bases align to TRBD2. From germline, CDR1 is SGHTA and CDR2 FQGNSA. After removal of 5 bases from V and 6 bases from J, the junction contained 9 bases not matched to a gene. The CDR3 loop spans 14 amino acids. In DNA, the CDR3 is TGTGCCAGCAGCCTAAGGACTAGCCGGGGCGAGCAGTACTTC. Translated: CASSLRTSRGEQYF.

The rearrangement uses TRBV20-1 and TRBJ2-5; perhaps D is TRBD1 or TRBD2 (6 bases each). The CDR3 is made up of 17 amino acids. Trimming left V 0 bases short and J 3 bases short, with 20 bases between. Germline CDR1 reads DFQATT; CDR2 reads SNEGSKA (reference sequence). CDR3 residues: CSARDFGGAEGEETQYF. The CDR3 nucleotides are TGCAGTGCTAGAGATTTCGGCGGGGCGGAGGGGGAAGAGACCCAGTACTTC.

This CDR3 reads CASRPTRTGVYEQYF. The CDR3 DNA follows: TGTGCCAGCAGACCAACAAGGACAGGGGTCTACGAGCAGTACTTC. The genes are TRBV7-9 and TRBJ2-7, with TRBD1 identical over 9 bases. J gave up 3 bases and V 6 bases, and 9 bases lay outside the gene matches. This CDR3 region has 15 residues. CDR1 is SEHNR and CDR2 is FQNEAQ in the germline V gene (reference sequence).

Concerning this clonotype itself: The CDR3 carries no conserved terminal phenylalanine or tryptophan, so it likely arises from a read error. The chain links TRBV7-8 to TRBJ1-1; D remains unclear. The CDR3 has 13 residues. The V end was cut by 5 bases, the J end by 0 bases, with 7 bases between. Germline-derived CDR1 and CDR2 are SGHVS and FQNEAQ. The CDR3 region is CASSRQLNTEAFL. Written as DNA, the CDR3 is TGTGCCAGCAGCCGGCAGTTGAACACTGAAGCTTTCCTT.

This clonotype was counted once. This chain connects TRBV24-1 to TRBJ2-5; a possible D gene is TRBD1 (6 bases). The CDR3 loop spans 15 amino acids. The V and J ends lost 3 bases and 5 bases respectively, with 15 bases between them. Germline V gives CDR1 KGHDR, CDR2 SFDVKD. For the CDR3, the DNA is TGTGCCACCAGTGATCCGAGACAGGATCCCGAGACCCAGTACTTC. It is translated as CATSDPRQDPETQYF.

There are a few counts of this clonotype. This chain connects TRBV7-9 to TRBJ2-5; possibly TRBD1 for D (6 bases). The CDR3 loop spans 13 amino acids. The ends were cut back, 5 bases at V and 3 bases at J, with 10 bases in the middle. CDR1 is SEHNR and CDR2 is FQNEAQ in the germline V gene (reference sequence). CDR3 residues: CASSKGGKETQYF. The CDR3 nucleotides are TGTGCCAGCAGCAAAGGGGGAAAAGAGACCCAGTACTTC. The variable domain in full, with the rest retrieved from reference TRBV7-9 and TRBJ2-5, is DTGVSQNPRHKITKRGQNVTFRCDPISEHNRLYWYRQTLGQGPEFLTYFQNEAQLEKSRLLSDRFSAERPKGSFSTLEIQRTEQGDSAMYLCASSKGGKETQYFGPGTRLLVL.

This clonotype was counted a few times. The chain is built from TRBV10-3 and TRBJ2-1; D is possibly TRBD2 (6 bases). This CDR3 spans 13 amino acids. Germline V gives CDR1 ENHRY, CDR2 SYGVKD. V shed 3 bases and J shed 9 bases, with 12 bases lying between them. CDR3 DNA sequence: TGTGCCATCAGTGAACGGAGGGATAGTGAGCAGTTCTTC. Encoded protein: CAISERRDSEQFF.

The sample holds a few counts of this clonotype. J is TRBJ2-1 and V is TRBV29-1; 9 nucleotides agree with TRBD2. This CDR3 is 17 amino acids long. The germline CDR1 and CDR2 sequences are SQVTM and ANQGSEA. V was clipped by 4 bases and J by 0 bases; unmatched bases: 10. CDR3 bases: TGCAGCGTTGTACCCAGCGGGAGGCGTCTCTCCTACAATGAGCAGTTCTTC. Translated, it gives CSVVPSGRRLSYNEQFF.

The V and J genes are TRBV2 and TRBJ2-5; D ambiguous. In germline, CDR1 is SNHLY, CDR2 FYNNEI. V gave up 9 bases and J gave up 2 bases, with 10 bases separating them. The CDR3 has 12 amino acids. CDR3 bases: TGTGCCAGGCTCTTGGTACAAGAGACCCAGTACTTC. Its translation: CARLLVQETQYF.

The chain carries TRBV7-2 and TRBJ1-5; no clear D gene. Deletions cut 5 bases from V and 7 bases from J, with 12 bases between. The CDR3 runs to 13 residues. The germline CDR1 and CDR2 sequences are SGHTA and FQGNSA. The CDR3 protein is CASSPAERQPQHF. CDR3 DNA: TGTGCCAGCAGCCCCGCCGAGAGACAGCCCCAGCATTTT.

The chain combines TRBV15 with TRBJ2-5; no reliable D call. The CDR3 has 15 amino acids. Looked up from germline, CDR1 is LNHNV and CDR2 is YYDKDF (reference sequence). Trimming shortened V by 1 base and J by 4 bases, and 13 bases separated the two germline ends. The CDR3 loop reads CATSRAAGGGETQYF. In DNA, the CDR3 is TGTGCCACCAGCAGAGCCGCAGGCGGCGGAGAGACCCAGTACTTC.

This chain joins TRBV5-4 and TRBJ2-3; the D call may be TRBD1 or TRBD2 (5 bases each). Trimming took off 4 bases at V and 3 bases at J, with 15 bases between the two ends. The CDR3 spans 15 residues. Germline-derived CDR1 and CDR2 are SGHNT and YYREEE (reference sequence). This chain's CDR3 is CASSLPGPKTDTQYF. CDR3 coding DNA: TGTGCCAGCAGCCTACCGGGACCCAAAACAGATACGCAGTATTTT.

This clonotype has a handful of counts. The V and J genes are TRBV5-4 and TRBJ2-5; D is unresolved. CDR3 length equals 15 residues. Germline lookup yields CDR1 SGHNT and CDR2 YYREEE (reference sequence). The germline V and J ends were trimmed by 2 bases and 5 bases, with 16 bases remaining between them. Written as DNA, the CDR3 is TGTGCCAGCAGCTTCGCCACCCTGGCGGTCGAGACCCAGTACTTC. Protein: CASSFATLAVETQYF.

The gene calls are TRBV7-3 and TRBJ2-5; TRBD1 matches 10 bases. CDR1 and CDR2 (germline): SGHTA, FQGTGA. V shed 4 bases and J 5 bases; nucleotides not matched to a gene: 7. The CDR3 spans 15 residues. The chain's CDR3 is CASSSTGGYGETQYF. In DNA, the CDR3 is TGTGCCAGCAGCTCGACAGGGGGCTACGGGGAGACCCAGTACTTC.

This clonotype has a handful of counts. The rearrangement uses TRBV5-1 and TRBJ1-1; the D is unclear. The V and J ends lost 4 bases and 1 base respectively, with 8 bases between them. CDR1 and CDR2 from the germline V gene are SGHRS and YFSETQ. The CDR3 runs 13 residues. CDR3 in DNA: TGCGCCAGCAGCCCCCTCGGGAACACTGAAGCTTTCTTT. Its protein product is CASSPLGNTEAFF.

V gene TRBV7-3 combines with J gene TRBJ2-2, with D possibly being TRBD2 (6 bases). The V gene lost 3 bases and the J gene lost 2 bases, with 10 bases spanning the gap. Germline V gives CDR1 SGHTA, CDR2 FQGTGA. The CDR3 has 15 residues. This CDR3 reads CASSFGGINTGELFF. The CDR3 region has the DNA TGTGCCAGCAGCTTTGGCGGGATTAACACCGGGGAGCTGTTTTTT.

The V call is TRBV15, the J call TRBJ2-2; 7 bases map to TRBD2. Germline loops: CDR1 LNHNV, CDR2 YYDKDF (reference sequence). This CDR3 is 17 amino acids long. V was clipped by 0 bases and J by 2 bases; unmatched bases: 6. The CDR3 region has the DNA TGTGCCACCAGCAGAGATCACAGCGGGACTAACACCGGGGAGCTGTTTTTT. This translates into CATSRDHSGTNTGELFF.

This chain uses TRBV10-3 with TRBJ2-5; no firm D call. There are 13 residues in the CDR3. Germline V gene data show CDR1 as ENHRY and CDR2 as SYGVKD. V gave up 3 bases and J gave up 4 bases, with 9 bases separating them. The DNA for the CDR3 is TGTGCCATCAGTGACAGGCTGGGAGAGACCCAGTACTTC. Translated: CAISDRLGETQYF.